This T cell receptor beta chain was sequenced for a study of T cell repertoires in aging, cancer and after chemotherapy. Study-wide results and caveats: Rebound thymic output was suggested by rising median generation probability during chemotherapy in each cancer cohort.

Within the sample, this clonotype is large (0.1 to 1%). Its target is unknown. The template was genomic DNA from peripheral blood, not RNA. Rearranged V-D-J TRB sequences were amplified with a mixed TRB-A/B primer pool. Each CDR3 protein gets one entry after TCRdb re-called the multiplex PCR reads with MiXCR. The sample includes roughly 3,500 distinct CDR3 sequences, approximately 25% of them seen just once. The specimen sequenced was blood. The sequence came from a human donor with a solid tumor.

The chain's CDR3 is CSAVPTGGYEQYF. The CDR3 DNA reads TGCAGCGCGGTTCCAACAGGGGGCTACGAGCAGTACTTC. This rearrangement joins TRBV29-1 to TRBJ2-7; 8 bases agree with TRBD1. Trimming cost V 7 bases and J 3 bases; bases outside gene matches: 8. This CDR3 is built from 13 residues. Looked up from germline, CDR1 is SQVTM and CDR2 is ANQGSEA.